This TCR beta chain was observed in a study of T cells in Graves' hyperthyroidism and ophthalmopathy. Amplification yielded TCR beta CDR3 regions, with RNA transcripts as the source. First-round RT-PCR of the TCR CDR3 relied on the HTBI primer set. TCRdb recomputed calls from the multiplex PCR reads with MiXCR, one row per CDR3 protein. The table lists 750,000 to 950,000 distinct CDR3 sequences, around 39% of them singletons. CDR3 length equals 15 residues. V was shortened by 1 base and J by 6 bases, with 10 bases between the two germline ends. Germline-derived CDR1 and CDR2 are LNHNV and YYDKDF (reference sequence).

The clonotype comes from a man aged 18 to 29 with Graves' hyperthyroidism. The rearrangement joins TRBV15 to TRBJ1-6; maybe TRBD1 (5 bases). The specimen was blood. The DNA for the CDR3 is TGTGCCACCAGCAGAGGTCAGACAGTTAATTCACCCCTCCACTTT. Encoded protein: CATSRGQTVNSPLHF.